The 6 T cell receptor beta chains listed next were all sequenced from one sample in a study of beta chain features in type 1 diabetes (dated by TCRdb to between 2017 and 2018). Library prep was done by the immunoSEQ multiplex PCR assay. The entire amount of isolated RNA was reverse transcribed using the High Capacity cDNA Reverse Transcription Kit, so the sequenced TCRB transcripts were expressed ones. TCRdb took over this immuneACCESS table, retaining in-frame rearrangements with V and J assigned. Such tables are incomplete; in checked studies, under half of the missing clones stem from an unresolved V gene, and the remainder is unexplained. This sample gives approximately 170,000 clones in total; approximately 9.9% of them show up just once. The biggest ten clones account for under 2.5% of the sample. Material: central memory CD4+ T cells from blood. The receptors stem from a woman under 30 in good health.

This clone has a handful of counts. The rearrangement uses TRBV5-8 and TRBJ2-5; 9 bases line up with TRBD2. This CDR3 comprises 14 residues. Germline CDR1 SGHTS, CDR2 YDEGEE. V lost 5 bases to trimming and J lost 4 bases; unmatched junction nucleotides: 6. For the CDR3, the DNA is TGTGCCAGCAGACCCCGACTAGCGGCAGAGACCCAGTACTTC. Residues: CASRPRLAAETQYF.

This clone was counted only a few times. The chain joins TRBV4-1 to TRBJ1-4; D perhaps matches TRBD1 (6 bases). This CDR3 is 14 amino acids long. V lost 4 bases and J lost 7, with 13 bases in between. Germline CDR1 reads MGHRA; CDR2 reads YSYEKL. CDR3 loop: CASSPQGMSEKLFF. CDR3 nucleotide sequence: TGCGCCAGCAGCCCACAGGGTATGAGTGAAAAACTGTTTTTT.

V and J are TRBV9 and TRBJ1-2; D is perhaps TRBD1 (5 bases). CDR1 SGDLS and CDR2 YYNGEE come from the germline V gene. The length of the CDR3 is 14 residues. V was cut by 4 bases and J by 8 bases, with 18 bases left in between. The CDR3 DNA sequence: TGTGCCAGCAGCACGATAGGGATCGGGGGAGGCTACACCTTC. Its protein is CASSTIGIGGGYTF.

A few counts support this clone. This sequence joins TRBV13 and TRBJ2-5, with TRBD2 matching 14 bases. There are 18 residues in the CDR3. J was trimmed by 5 bases and V by 5 bases; bases with no gene match: 13. Germline V lookup: CDR1 PRHDT, CDR2 FYEKMQ (reference sequence). The CDR3 nucleotides are TGTGCCAGCAGCCCGTCCATTGGGACTAGCGGGGGTGGGGAGACCCAGTACTTC. This codes for CASSPSIGTSGGGETQYF.

The rearrangement joins TRBV29-1 to TRBJ2-5, with 7 bases fitting TRBD1. V was pared by 6 bases and J by 2 bases, with 9 bases of the junction left unmatched. The CDR3 has 14 amino acids. CDR1 and CDR2 from the germline V gene are SQVTM and ANQGSEA. DNA of the CDR3: TGCAGCGTAGTCGGGACAGTAAATCAAGAGACCCAGTACTTC. Its translation: CSVVGTVNQETQYF.

This clone was detected a few times. The chain recombines TRBV6-4 with TRBJ2-6, with D tentatively TRBD1 (5 bases). The CDR3 runs 15 residues. V gave up 6 bases and J gave up 0 bases, with 9 bases separating them. Germline loops: CDR1 MRHNA, CDR2 SNTAGT. CDR3 DNA: TGTGCCAGCAGCGTAGACAGCTCTGGGGCCAACGTCCTGACTTTC. This encodes CASSVDSSGANVLTF.